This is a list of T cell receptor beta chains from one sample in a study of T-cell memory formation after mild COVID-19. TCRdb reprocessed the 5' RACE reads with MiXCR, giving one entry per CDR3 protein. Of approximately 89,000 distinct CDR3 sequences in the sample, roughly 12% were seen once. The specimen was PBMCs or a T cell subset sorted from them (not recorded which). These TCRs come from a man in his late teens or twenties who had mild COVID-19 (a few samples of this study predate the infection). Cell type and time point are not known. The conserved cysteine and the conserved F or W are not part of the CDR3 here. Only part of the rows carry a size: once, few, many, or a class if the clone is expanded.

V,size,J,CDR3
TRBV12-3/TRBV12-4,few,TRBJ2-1,ASSLSNGLWQF
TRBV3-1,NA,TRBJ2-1,ASSHEKNYNEQF
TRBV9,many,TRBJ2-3,ASSAGPAPTDTQY
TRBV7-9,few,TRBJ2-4,ASSLAGGHNIQY
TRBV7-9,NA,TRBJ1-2,ASSLSKQGFYGYT
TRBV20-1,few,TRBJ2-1,SAQPRGQEEF
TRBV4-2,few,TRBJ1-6,ASSLGRDFNSPLH
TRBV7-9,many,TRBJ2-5,ASTRTGKLGETQY
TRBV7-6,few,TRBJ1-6,ASSLFGGTGNSPLH
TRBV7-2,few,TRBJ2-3,ASTLAGGTDTQY
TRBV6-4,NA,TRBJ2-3,ASSARVEPTDTQY
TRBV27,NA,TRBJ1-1,ASRSNTEAF
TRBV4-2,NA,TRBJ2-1,ASSHERVSSEQF
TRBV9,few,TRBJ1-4,ASSRGLSTNEKLF
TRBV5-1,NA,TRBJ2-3,ASSLGERGADTQY
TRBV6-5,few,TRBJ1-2,ASSYGGGYGYT
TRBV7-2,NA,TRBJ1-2,ASSHVGGWSNYGYT
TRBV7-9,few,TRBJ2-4,ASSAEGRRNIQY
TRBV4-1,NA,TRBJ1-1,ASSLGGPPEAF
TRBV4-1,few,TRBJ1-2,ASSQEASFPNYGYT
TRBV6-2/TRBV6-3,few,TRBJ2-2,ASSLTSATGELF
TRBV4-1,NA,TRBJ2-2,ASSPSGGAAGELF
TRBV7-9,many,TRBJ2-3,ASGAVTDTQY
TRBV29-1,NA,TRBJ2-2,SVGPETNTGELF
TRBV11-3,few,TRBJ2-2,ASSLFEGAGELF
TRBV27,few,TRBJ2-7,ASSPQSGTGSYEQY
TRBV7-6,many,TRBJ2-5,ASSLAQGAKTQY
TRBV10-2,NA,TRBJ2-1,ASRLAYNEQF
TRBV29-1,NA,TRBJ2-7,SALGQVDTYEQY
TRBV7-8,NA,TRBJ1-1,ASSEGVYTEAF
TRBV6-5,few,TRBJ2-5,ASSYGGQETQY
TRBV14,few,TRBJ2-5,ASSHQRLYQETQY
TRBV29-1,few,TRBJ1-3,SVVWISGNTIY
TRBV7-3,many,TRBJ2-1,ASSTRRLLPRGNSYNEQF
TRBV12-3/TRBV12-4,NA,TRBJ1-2,ASTYGRGTYGYT
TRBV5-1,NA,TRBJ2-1,ASSLTPTGANEQF
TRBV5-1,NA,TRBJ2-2,ASSGGPGTPNTGELF
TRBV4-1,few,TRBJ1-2,ASSQGDSLAWDGYT
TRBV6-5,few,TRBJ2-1,ASSYGLAGGNEQF
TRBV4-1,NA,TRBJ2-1,ASSQVGRENEQF
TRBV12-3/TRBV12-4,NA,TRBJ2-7,AIKDTNGIEQY